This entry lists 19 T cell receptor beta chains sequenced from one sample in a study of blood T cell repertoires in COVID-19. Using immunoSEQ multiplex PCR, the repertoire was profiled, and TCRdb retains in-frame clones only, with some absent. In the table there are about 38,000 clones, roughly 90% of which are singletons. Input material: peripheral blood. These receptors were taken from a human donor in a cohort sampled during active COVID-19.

The CDR3 reads CASSLDSWSSYNEQFF. CDR3 nucleotides: TGTGCCAGCAGCCTCGACAGTTGGAGCTCCTACAATGAGCAGTTCTTC. The chain combines TRBV5-5 with TRBJ2-1; weak D call: TRBD1 (5 bases). V lost 4 bases and J 0 bases, leaving 14 bases between the germline ends. Germline loops: CDR1 SGHKS, CDR2 YYEKEE (reference sequence). The CDR3 runs 16 residues.

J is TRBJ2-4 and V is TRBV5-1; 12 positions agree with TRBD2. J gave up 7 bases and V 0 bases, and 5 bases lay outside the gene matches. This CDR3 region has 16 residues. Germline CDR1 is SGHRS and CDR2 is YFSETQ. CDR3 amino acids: CASSLGLAGALNIQYF. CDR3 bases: TGCGCCAGCAGCTTGGGACTAGCGGGAGCCTTGAACATTCAGTACTTC.

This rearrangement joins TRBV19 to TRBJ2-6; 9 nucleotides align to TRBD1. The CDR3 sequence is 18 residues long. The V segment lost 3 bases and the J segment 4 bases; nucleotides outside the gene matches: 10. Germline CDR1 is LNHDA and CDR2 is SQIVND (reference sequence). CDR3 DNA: TGTGCCAGTAGTATCACCCTTACAGGGGGCTCAGGGGCCAACGTCCTGACTTTC. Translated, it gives CASSITLTGGSGANVLTF.

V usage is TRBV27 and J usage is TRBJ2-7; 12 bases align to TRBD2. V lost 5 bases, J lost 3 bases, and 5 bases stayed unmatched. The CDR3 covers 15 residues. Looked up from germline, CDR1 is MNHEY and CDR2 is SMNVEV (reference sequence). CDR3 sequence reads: CASSRTSGNHYEQYF. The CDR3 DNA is TGTGCCAGCAGTAGGACTAGCGGGAACCACTACGAGCAGTACTTC.

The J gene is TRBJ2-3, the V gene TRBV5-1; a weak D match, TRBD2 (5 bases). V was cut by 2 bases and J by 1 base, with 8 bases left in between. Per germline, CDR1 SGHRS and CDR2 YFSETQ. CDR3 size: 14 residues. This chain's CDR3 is CASSFPAGTDTQYF. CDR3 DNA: TGCGCCAGCAGCTTCCCAGCGGGCACAGATACGCAGTATTTT.

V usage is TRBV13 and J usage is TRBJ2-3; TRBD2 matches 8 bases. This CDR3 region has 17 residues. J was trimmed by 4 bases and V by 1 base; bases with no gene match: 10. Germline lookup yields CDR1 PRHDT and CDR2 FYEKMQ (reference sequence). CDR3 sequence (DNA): TGTGCCAGCAGCTTAGATATAGCGGGATCCAGCGCAGATACGCAGTATTTT. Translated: CASSLDIAGSSADTQYF. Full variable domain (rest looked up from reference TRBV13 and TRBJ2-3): AAGVIQSPRHLIKEKRETATLKCYPIPRHDTVYWYQQGPGQDPQFLISFYEKMQSDKGSIPDRFSAQQFSDYHSELNMSSLELGDSALYFCASSLDIAGSSADTQYFGPGTRLTVL.

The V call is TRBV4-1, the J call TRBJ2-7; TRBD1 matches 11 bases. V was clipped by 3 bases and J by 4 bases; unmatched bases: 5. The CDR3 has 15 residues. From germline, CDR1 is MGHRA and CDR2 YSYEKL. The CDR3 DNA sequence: TGCGCCAGCAGCCAGCCGGGACAGGGGGTTTACGAGCAGTACTTC. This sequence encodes CASSQPGQGVYEQYF.

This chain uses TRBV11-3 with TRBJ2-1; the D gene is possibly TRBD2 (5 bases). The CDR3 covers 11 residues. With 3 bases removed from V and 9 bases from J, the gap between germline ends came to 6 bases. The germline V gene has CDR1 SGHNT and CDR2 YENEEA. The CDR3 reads CASSLDSEQFF. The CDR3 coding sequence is TGTGCCAGCAGCTTGGACTCTGAGCAGTTCTTC. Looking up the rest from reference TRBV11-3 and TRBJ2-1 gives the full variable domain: EAGVVQSPRYKIIEKKQPVAFWCNPISGHNTLYWYLQNLGQGPELLIRYENEEAVDDSQLPKDRFSAERLKGVDSTLKIQPAELGDSAVYLCASSLDSEQFFGPGTRLTVL.

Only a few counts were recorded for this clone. The CDR3 sequence is CASSPRDTNSPLHF. CDR3 nucleotide sequence: TGTGCCAGCAGCCCCCGGGACACTAATTCACCCCTCCACTTT. V is TRBV6-5 and J is TRBJ1-6, with D possibly being TRBD1 (6 bases). Germline CDR1 reads MNHEY; CDR2 reads SVGAGI. Deletions cut 6 bases from V and 6 bases from J, with 12 bases between. CDR3 size: 14 residues.

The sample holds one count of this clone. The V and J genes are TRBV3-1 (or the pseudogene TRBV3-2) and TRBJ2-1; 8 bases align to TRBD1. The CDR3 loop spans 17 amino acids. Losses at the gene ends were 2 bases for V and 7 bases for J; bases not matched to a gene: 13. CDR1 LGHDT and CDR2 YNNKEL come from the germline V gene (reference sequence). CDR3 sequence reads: CASSQRQGAPRINEQFF. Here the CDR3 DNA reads TGTGCCAGCAGCCAACGGCAGGGGGCCCCACGGATTAATGAGCAGTTCTTC.

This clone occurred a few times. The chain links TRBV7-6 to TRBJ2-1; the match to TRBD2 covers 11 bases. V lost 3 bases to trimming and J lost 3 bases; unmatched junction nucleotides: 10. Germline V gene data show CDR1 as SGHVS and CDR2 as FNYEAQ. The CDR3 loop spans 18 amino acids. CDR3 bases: TGTGCCAGCAGCTTGTTCTTTCCCGGGACTAGCGGCTACAATGAGCAGTTCTTC. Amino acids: CASSLFFPGTSGYNEQFF.

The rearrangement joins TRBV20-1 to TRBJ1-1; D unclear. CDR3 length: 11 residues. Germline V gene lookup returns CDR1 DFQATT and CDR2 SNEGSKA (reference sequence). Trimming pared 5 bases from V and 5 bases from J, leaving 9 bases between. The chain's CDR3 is CSAVSGTEAFF. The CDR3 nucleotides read TGCAGTGCTGTTTCCGGGACTGAAGCTTTCTTT.

The CDR3 DNA sequence: TGTGCCAGCAGTGAAGGGCAGGGGCCGACCTACGAGCAGTACTTC. It encodes CASSEGQGPTYEQYF. The chain combines TRBV2 with TRBJ2-7; maybe TRBD1 (6 bases). Trimming took off 1 base at V and 2 bases at J, with 12 bases between the two ends. Germline-derived CDR1 and CDR2 are SNHLY and FYNNEI. The CDR3 spans 15 residues.

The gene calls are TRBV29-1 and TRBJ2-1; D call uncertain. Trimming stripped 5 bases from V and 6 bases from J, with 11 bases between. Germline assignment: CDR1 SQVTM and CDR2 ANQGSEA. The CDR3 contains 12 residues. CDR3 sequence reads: CSVTISINEQFF. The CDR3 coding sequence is TGCAGCGTTACGATTAGCATCAATGAGCAGTTCTTC.

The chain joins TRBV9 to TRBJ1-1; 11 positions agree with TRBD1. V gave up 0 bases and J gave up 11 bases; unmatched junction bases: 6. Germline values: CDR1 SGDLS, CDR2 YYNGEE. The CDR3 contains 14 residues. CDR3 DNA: TGTGCCAGCAGCGTAGAGGGACAGGGGGTGTCGGCTTTCTTT. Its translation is CASSVEGQGVSAFF.

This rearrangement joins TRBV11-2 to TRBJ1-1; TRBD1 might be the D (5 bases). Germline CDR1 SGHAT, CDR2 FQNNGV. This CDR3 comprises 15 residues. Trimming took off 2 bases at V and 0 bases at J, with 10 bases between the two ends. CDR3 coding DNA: TGTGCCAGCAGCTTATTCAGGGAGGTGAACACTGAAGCTTTCTTT. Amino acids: CASSLFREVNTEAFF.

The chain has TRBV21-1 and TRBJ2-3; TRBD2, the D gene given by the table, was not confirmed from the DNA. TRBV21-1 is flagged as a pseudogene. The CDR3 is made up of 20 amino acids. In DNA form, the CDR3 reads TGTGCCAGCAGCAAACTTGCGACTAGCGGGAGGGCGGAGCACACAGATACGCAGTATTTT. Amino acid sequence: CASSKLATSGRAEHTDTQYF.

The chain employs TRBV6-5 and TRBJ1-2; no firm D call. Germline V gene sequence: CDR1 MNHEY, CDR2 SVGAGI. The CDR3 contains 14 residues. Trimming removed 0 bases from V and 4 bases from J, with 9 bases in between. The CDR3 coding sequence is TGTGCCAGCAGTTACTCGAAAATGAGCTATGGCTACACCTTC. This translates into CASSYSKMSYGYTF.

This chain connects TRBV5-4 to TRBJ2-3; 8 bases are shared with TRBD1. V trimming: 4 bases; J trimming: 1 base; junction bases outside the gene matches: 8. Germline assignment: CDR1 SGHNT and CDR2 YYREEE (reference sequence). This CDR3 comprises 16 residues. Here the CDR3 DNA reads TGTGCCAGCAGCCCGTTCGACAGGGGAGGCACAGATACGCAGTATTTT. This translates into CASSPFDRGGTDTQYF.